This entry describes one T cell receptor (beta chain). Its antigen is undetermined. Time point specified: week 35, safety follow-up. Every vaccine dose comprised 300 ug of mutant IDH1 20-mer peptide plus topical imiquimod. CDR3 length: 15 residues. The ends were cut back, 6 bases at V and 2 bases at J, with 14 bases in the middle. From germline, CDR1 is MNHEY and CDR2 SVGAGI. The data originate from a study of a mutant IDH1 vaccine in newly diagnosed glioma. As for the study in general: Vaccine administration was initiated 4-6 weeks following radiotherapy alone, or with temozolomide cycles.

Generated by immunoSEQ multiplex PCR, the TCRdb table keeps only in-frame clones and is missing some. The table lists about 74,000 clones, around 86% of them singletons, with approximately 2% in the top ten. The sequence came from a man aged 25 to 40 with glioma. The starting material was PBMCs, obtained from a glioma patient whose treatment included an IDH1 peptide vaccine. The chain recombines TRBV6-5 with TRBJ1-5; D gene unclear. The CDR3 here is CASRQSISGNQPQHF. The CDR3 DNA reads as TGTGCCAGCAGGCAGTCAATATCCGGCAATCAGCCCCAGCATTTT.